These T cell receptor beta chains were read from a single sample in a study of beta chain features in type 1 diabetes. The data were produced by immunoSEQ multiplex PCR, yet TCRdb's version contains in-frame clones alone and is incomplete. The profile covers around 500,000 clones, with 10% to 12% appearing a single time and 0.035% to 0.05% taken by the ten largest. The sequenced sample consisted of naive CD4+ T cells from blood. The receptors originated from a woman aged 18-29 years in good health. CDR3s include the opening cysteine and the closing phenylalanine or tryptophan. D genes are given only for firm matches. Not all rows give a size; the values are once, few, many and, for expanded clones, a class.

>TRBV2|TRBJ2-5|11|.|.
TGTGCCAGCAGTGGAGAAGAGACCCAGTACTTC
CASSGEETQYF
>TRBV7-2|TRBJ2-7|12|.|.
TGTGCCAGCGGGCAGCGAACCTACGAGCAGTACTTC
CASGQRTYEQYF
>TRBV25-1|TRBJ2-7|11|.|.
TGTGCCAGCAGTGTAAACTACGAGCAGTACTTC
CASSVNYEQYF
>TRBV4-3|TRBJ2-5|15|TRBD1|.
TGCGCCAGCAGCCAAGGAGGACAGGGGGGAGAGACCCAGTACTTC
CASSQGGQGGETQYF
>TRBV14|TRBJ2-7|14|.|.
TGTGCCAGCAGCCGGACGGGCAGGCCCTACGAGCAGTACTTC
CASSRTGRPYEQYF
>TRBV19|TRBJ2-7|15|.|few
TGTGCCAGTAGTTCTTTGGGGACGGGACCCTACGAGCAGTACTTC
CASSSLGTGPYEQYF
>TRBV18|TRBJ2-1|17|TRBD2|.
TGTGCCAGCTCACCCCTCTTGGGGGGGAGCTCCTACAATGAGCAGTTCTTC
CASSPLLGGSSYNEQFF
>TRBV29-1|TRBJ2-1|13|.|few
TGCAGCGAGGGGGGACTCCGCAGGGAAGAGCAGTTCTTC
CSEGGLRREEQFF
>TRBV7-8|TRBJ2-1|16|TRBD2|few
TGTGCCAGCAGCTTATCGGGACTAAGCTCCTACAATGAGCAGTTCTTC
CASSLSGLSSYNEQFF
>TRBV29-1|TRBJ1-1|14|.|few
TGCAGCGTTGTAGCAGGGTCGAAGAACACTGAAGCTTTCTTT
CSVVAGSKNTEAFF
>TRBV27|TRBJ1-2|14|TRBD1|few
TGTGCCAGCAGTCCACGACAGGGTATCTATGGCTACACCTTC
CASSPRQGIYGYTF
>TRBV5-1|TRBJ1-1|16|.|.
TGCGCCAGCAGCTTGGCCCAGGGCCTGATGGGTACTGAAGCTTTCTTT
CASSLAQGLMGTEAFF
>TRBV5-6|TRBJ1-6|14|TRBD1|.
TGTGCCAGCAGCCGGACAGGGGGCAATTCACCCCTCCACTTT
CASSRTGGNSPLHF
>TRBV10-3|TRBJ2-3|16|TRBD1|few
TGTGCCATCAGTGATCCGGACAGGGGGGACAAGGATACGCAGTATTTT
CAISDPDRGDKDTQYF
>TRBV5-1|TRBJ2-3|16|TRBD2|.
TGCGCCAGCAGCCCGGCTAGCGGGATTTCGGCAGATACGCAGTATTTT
CASSPASGISADTQYF
>TRBV6-5|TRBJ2-5|15|.|few
TGTGCCAGCAGTTCACAACTCCTCGGGTATGAGACCCAGTACTTC
CASSSQLLGYETQYF
>TRBV7-2|TRBJ2-1|13|.|few
TGTGCCAGCAGCTTAGAGGGCGTGGGTGAGCAGTTCTTC
CASSLEGVGEQFF
>TRBV7-9|TRBJ2-1|15|.|.
TGTGCCAGCAGCTTACCCCGGACACGTTGGGATGAGCAGTTCTTC
CASSLPRTRWDEQFF
>TRBV2|TRBJ2-5|15|.|.
TGTGCCAGCACCCTAGAAGCGGGGACAAGTGGGACCCAGTACTTC
CASTLEAGTSGTQYF
>TRBV5-4|TRBJ2-7|12|TRBD2|few
TGTGCCAGCAGTAAGCCTAGCGGCGAGCAGTACTTC
CASSKPSGEQYF
>TRBV10-3|TRBJ2-1|15|TRBD1|.
TGTGCCATCAGACCCGACAGGGGGCGGCACAATGAGCAGTTCTTC
CAIRPDRGRHNEQFF
>TRBV7-9|TRBJ1-6|12|.|few
TGTGCCAGCAGCTTAGAGAATTCACCCCTCCACTTT
CASSLENSPLHF
>TRBV15|TRBJ1-1|15|.|few
TGTGCCACCAGCAGAGATTTAACAGGGATCACTGAAGCTTTCTTT
CATSRDLTGITEAFF
>TRBV7-2|TRBJ2-5|14|TRBD1|few
TGTGCCAGCAGCCGTAACAGGGGACAAGAGACCCAGTACTTC
CASSRNRGQETQYF
>TRBV7-2|TRBJ2-7|14|.|.
TGTGCCAGCAGCTTAGAGGTGGGAAACTACGAGCAGTACTTC
CASSLEVGNYEQYF
>TRBV5-4|TRBJ2-1|14|.|.
TGTGCCAGCAGCTTGGACGGGAGCTACAATGAGCAGTTCTTC
CASSLDGSYNEQFF
>TRBV19|TRBJ1-1|15|.|few
TGTGCCAGTAGTACCGCCGGGACATTGGAGCCTGAAGCTTTCTTT
CASSTAGTLEPEAFF
>TRBV5-4|TRBJ2-6|13|.|.
TGTGCCAGCAGCTTGGACCTATTGAACGTCCTGACTTTC
CASSLDLLNVLTF